The TCR beta chain under discussion was sequenced for a study of CD8 T cells in Susac syndrome. Broader study findings: The TCR sequencing and HLA analysis in the study involved a relatively small number of individuals, as the study acknowledged.

This clonotype was counted once. The antigen is undetermined. RNA in amounts of roughly 0.5 to 1 ug was reverse transcribed with random hexamers. Amplification of TCR beta CDR3 used immunoSEQ multiplex PCR across 54 Vbeta and 13 Jbeta. TCRdb redid the calling of the immunoSEQ multiplex PCR reads with MiXCR, one entry per CDR3 protein. The table lists 300,000 to 350,000 distinct CDR3 sequences, about 91% of them singletons. Sequencing targeted TCR beta in T cells from blood (CD8+ and CD4+). This TCR derives from a human donor with multiple sclerosis. Sequenced material: CD4+ T cells from PBMCs.

The CDR3 nucleotides read TGTGCCAGCAGGAAGGGGCTAGCGGGAGCCGATACAGATACGCAGTATTTT. Encoded protein: CASRKGLAGADTDTQYF. The V call is TRBV2, the J call TRBJ2-3, with 10 bases aligning to TRBD2. Per the germline V gene, CDR1 is SNHLY and CDR2 is FYNNEI. The trim removed 6 bases at V and 3 bases at J, leaving 12 bases unmatched. The CDR3 runs 17 residues.